The T cell receptor beta chain described here comes from a study of OX40 agonist ivuxolimab in advanced cancers. Background on the study: With a range of about 20 to 79, age averaged 60 years, and roughly 80% were male. One patient with hepatocellular carcinoma and two with cutaneous melanoma, three in all, had partial responses.

Repertoires were generated with immunoSEQ multiplex PCR, while TCRdb's copy carries only in-frame clones and drops some. The sample carries 65,000 to 95,000 clones, around 82% recorded once. As to this clone: What it binds is unknown.

Findings of the study overall: At 0.1 to 3.0 mg/kg, CD4+ and CD8+ blood T cells expanded clonally by week 6. Some patients who did not respond also had low normalized T-cell clonal expansion.

Germline trimming cut 6 bases from V and 2 bases from J; bases unmatched to any gene: 8. The CDR3 spans 15 residues. CDR1 and CDR2 from the germline V gene are SGHKS and YYEKEE (reference sequence). The specimen was CD4+ or CD8+ T cells sorted from blood, collected in a trial of the OX40 agonist ivuxolimab. The chain has TRBV5-5 and TRBJ2-7; TRBD2 aligns across 10 bases. This TCR was sampled from an adult with an advanced solid tumor such as melanoma, head and neck, liver or kidney cancer. The CDR3 bases are TGTGCCAGCACCAAAACTAGCGGGGTAGCCTACGAGCAGTACTTC. Protein product: CASTKTSGVAYEQYF.